A single sample is the source of the 12 T cell receptor beta chains below, sequenced in a study of T cells in Graves' hyperthyroidism and ophthalmopathy. Using RNA transcripts as the source, TCR beta CDR3 regions were amplified. The TCR CDR3 first-round RT-PCR relied on the HTBI primer set. TCRdb called the multiplex PCR reads again in MiXCR, with one record for every CDR3 protein. The sample holds approximately 530,000 distinct CDR3 sequences, 16% seen once. Sample: blood. These receptors all come from a woman aged 18-29 years with Graves' hyperthyroidism.

The chain joins TRBV6-2 or TRBV6-3 to TRBJ1-2; tentative D call: TRBD1 (5 bases). CDR3 size: 12 residues. V was clipped by 7 bases and J by 7 bases, with 13 bases between them. The V gene's germline CDR1 is MNHEY and CDR2 SVGEGT. The CDR3 sequence: CASTLGGFGYTF. Here the CDR3 DNA reads TGTGCCAGCACCCTTGGGGGTTTTGGCTACACCTTC.

This clonotype was observed a handful of times. A read error is possible here, since a much larger clone lies one base away. V and J are TRBV20-1 and TRBJ2-3; a possible D gene is TRBD2 (5 bases). This CDR3 spans 15 amino acids. Germline values: CDR1 DFQATT, CDR2 SNEGSKA (reference sequence). V was pared by 6 bases and J by 1 base, with 17 bases between. CDR3 sequence: CSAHGRWGGTDTQYF. DNA for the CDR3: TGCAGTGCCCACGGGCGGTGGGGAGGCACAGATACGCAGTATTTT.

Ten or more counts support this clonotype. The chain employs TRBV7-2 and TRBJ2-7, with 14 bases matching TRBD2. Per the germline V gene, CDR1 is SGHTA and CDR2 is FQGNSA. After removal of 0 bases from V and 5 bases from J, the junction contained 9 bases not matched to a gene. This CDR3 is built from 18 residues. CDR3 residues: CASSLAGTSGSARDEQYF. CDR3 sequence (DNA): TGTGCCAGCAGCTTAGCGGGGACTAGCGGGAGCGCACGGGACGAGCAGTACTTC.

This clonotype was seen at least ten times. This chain uses TRBV5-1 with TRBJ2-1, with D uncertain. CDR3 length equals 13 residues. Germline loops: CDR1 SGHRS, CDR2 YFSETQ. V lost 9 bases and J 5 bases, leaving 15 bases between the germline ends. Here the CDR3 DNA reads TGCGCCACCAGGAGAGCGCTAAACAATGAGCAGTTCTTC. Its translation is CATRRALNNEQFF.

At least ten counts were recorded for this clonotype. This sequence joins TRBV28 and TRBJ2-1; D may correspond to TRBD1 or TRBD2 (6 bases each). Germline CDR1 MDHEN, CDR2 SYDVKM. Trimming took off 10 bases at V and 7 bases at J, with 14 bases between the two ends. The CDR3 extends over 12 amino acids. The CDR3 coding sequence is TGTGCCACCTACCTAGGGGGGAATGAGCAGTTCTTC. Residues: CATYLGGNEQFF. The full variable domain, in which reference TRBV28 and TRBJ2-1 provide the parts outside the CDR3, is DVKVTQSSRYLVKRTGEKVFLECVQDMDHENMFWYRQDPGLGLRLIYFSYDVKMKEKGDIPEGYSVSREKKERFSLILESASTNQTSMYLCATYLGGNEQFFGPGTRLTVL.

This clonotype was counted many times. The gene calls are TRBV5-1 and TRBJ2-7; D is possibly TRBD2 (5 bases). The CDR3 has 14 residues. V shed 0 bases and J shed 3 bases, with 10 bases lying between them. Per the germline V gene, CDR1 is SGHRS and CDR2 is YFSETQ. The CDR3 sequence: CASSLGLAVYEQYF. In DNA form, the CDR3 reads TGCGCCAGCAGCTTGGGGCTAGCAGTCTACGAGCAGTACTTC.

This sequence joins TRBV6-2 or TRBV6-3 and TRBJ1-6; 8 bases match TRBD1. The CDR3 runs to 13 residues. Germline assignment: CDR1 MNHEY and CDR2 SVGEGT. V lost 9 bases to trimming and J lost 7 bases; unmatched junction nucleotides: 5. In nucleotides, the CDR3 is TGTGCCAGTGGGGACAGGCCCAATTCACCCCTCCACTTT. Its protein is CASGDRPNSPLHF.

The chain links TRBV6-1 to TRBJ2-1; 11 positions match TRBD2. Germline CDR1 is MNHNS and CDR2 is SASEGT. The CDR3 runs 16 residues. The J segment lost 1 base and the V segment lost 6 bases, leaving 5 bases of the junction unmatched. The CDR3 bases are TGTGCCAGCAGATCCACTAGCGGGAGTTCCTACAATGAGCAGTTCTTC. It encodes CASRSTSGSSYNEQFF.

In this sample, this clonotype turned up many times. The CDR3 region is CASSLDKDVNEQFF. The CDR3 bases are TGTGCCAGCAGCTTAGATAAGGACGTCAATGAGCAGTTCTTC. The chain has TRBV11-2 and TRBJ2-1; D call uncertain. V dropped 0 bases and J dropped 6 bases, with 9 bases sitting between them. From germline, CDR1 is SGHAT and CDR2 FQNNGV. This CDR3 is built from 14 residues.

This clonotype was counted many times. CDR3 in amino acids: CASSLGRGTGGGYTF. In DNA form, the CDR3 reads TGTGCCAGCAGCTTAGGGCGGGGGACAGGTGGTGGCTACACCTTC. V usage is TRBV11-2 and J usage is TRBJ1-2, with 8 positions matching TRBD1. The V gene's germline CDR1 is SGHAT and CDR2 FQNNGV. V lost 1 base to trimming and J lost 7 bases; unmatched junction nucleotides: 8. The CDR3 has 15 amino acids. Variable domain in full (rest from reference TRBV11-2 and TRBJ1-2): EAGVAQSPRYKIIEKRQSVAFWCNPISGHATLYWYQQILGQGPKLLIQFQNNGVVDDSQLPKDRFSAERLKGVDSTLKIQPAKLEDSAVYLCASSLGRGTGGGYTFGSGTRLTVV.

This clonotype showed up many times. Written as DNA, the CDR3 is TGTGCCTGGAGTTTTGGGACTAGCGGTGATTACGAGCAGTACTTC. Translation gives CAWSFGTSGDYEQYF. This chain uses TRBV30 with TRBJ2-7; 11 bases match TRBD2. Germline CDR1 and CDR2: GTSNPN and SVGIG (reference sequence). V gave up 2 bases and J gave up 4 bases; unmatched junction bases: 7. The CDR3 extends over 15 amino acids.

There are many counts of this clonotype. The chain employs TRBV2 and TRBJ2-5; 9 bases are a match to TRBD1. In germline, CDR1 is SNHLY, CDR2 FYNNEI. This CDR3 region has 15 residues. The V segment lost 6 bases and the J segment 0 bases; nucleotides outside the gene matches: 5. The CDR3: CASREGQGNQETQYF. DNA for the CDR3: TGTGCCAGCAGGGAGGGACAGGGAAACCAAGAGACCCAGTACTTC.